The entry below describes one T cell receptor beta chain. Which antigen it targets is not known. The sample holds no much larger clone one base away, and base qualities are not on file. The CDR3 has 13 amino acids, counting the end cysteine and phenylalanine. Here the CDR3 DNA is all that survives: 39 bases in frame from base 1. Trimming at the junction amounts to 7 bases on V and 2 bases on J, and the germline ends lie 12 bases apart. CDR1 and CDR2, per the germline V gene (reference sequence), are DFQATT and SNEGSKA. The iRepertoire nested amplicon-rescue multiplex PCR (arm-PCR) platform was used to amplify TCR alpha and beta CDR3 regions from RNA. The input for one-step reverse transcription and amplification was about 90-400 ng of tissue mRNA or PBMC total RNA. Following bead purification, Illumina adapters were added by a secondary multiplex PCR, and the libraries were gel-purified between 200 and 400 bp. Demultiplexing relied on internal 6-nucleotide barcodes carried by the libraries. Sequencing of the libraries was done on an Illumina MiSeq using 2x220 or 2x250 nucleotide paired-end reads. As for the original processing: Paired reads were merged using FLASH 1.2.11 and aligned with BWA-MEM to the GRCh37 human genome, and TRA and TRB reads were then extracted. For V and J assignment, an IMGT-derived reference of cassette sequences and CDR3 motifs that included pseudogenes was used. Reads were translated in three frames, and productive CDR3s were defined as those with a C...FGXG motif and no stop codons. A clonotype was defined as a unique combination of a V-J cassette pair and a CDR3 amino acid sequence. Reads were filtered by Hamming distance, with the threshold set by the sequence error rate of each sample in mapped regions. TCRdb reprocessed the public reads (quality trimming at Q25 with fastp, clone calling with MiXCR) and kept in-frame beta chains. Each CDR3 protein gets just one entry, which takes the most common genes and DNA from the rows behind it. TCRdb, not the original authors, processed these V and J calls. Counted in this sample were some 90,000 distinct CDR3 sequences; around 42% of them appeared once. Of the sample, approximately 38% falls within the top ten clones.

These data are taken from a study of glioma-infiltrating T cells (TCRdb year 2016). A note on the overall study: Sequencing of TCR alpha- and beta-chain repertoires was performed on glioma tissue, on non-neoplastic brain tissue, and on matched peripheral blood mononuclear cells. To measure divergence between tissue and blood T-cell populations, each tissue-infiltrating repertoire was compared with the peripheral blood repertoire of the same patient. The paired cohort comprised three low-grade glioma patients, roughly 8 primary glioblastoma patients and three non-glioma patients contributing non-neoplastic brain tissue. What the research found in general, with its limitations: Group comparisons rested on small numbers: three non-neoplastic, three low-grade glioma and 7 or 8 glioblastoma patients. VJ-independent divergence between tissue and blood was found to be below expectation in non-neoplastic patients but above expectation in all gliomas, particularly low-grade gliomas. Very few CDR3 sequences were shared between tissue and blood, attributed to high CDR3 diversity and limited sampling.

The rearrangement joined TRBV20-1 to TRBJ1-5; no D gene is confidently identified. Specimen: glioma tissue, nonneoplastic brain tissue, or PBMCs (not recorded which). This receptor was obtained from a human donor with low-grade glioma or glioblastoma, undergoing nonglioma brain surgery, or in good health (not recorded which). The CDR3 sequence is CSDKAGGNQPQHF. The sequence in DNA is TGCAGTGACAAAGCGGGCGGCAATCAGCCCCAGCATTTT.